Given below is one TCR beta chain in context. Its antigen is undetermined. Possible read error: a much larger clone is one base away. This CDR3 contains 12 residues. Germline V gene sequence: CDR1 SQVTM, CDR2 ANQGSEA. V trimming: 7 bases; J trimming: 6 bases; junction bases outside the gene matches: 8. These data are taken from a study of T-cell reconstitution after alpha-beta-depleted transplantation in children. General study points: At the one-year point after transplant, T-cell counts and TCRbeta diversity were found to come mostly from T cells that had been newly produced. Reported findings indicate that, about two months after transplant, alpha-beta T cells came from several hundred expanded clones, which were derived from non-depleted graft cells. Elevated TCRbeta diversity at day 60 was traced, in some patients, to surviving recipient T cells and thymic progenitors.

TCRbeta library preparation incorporated unique molecular identifiers. TCRdb redid the calling of the PCR reads with MiXCR, one entry per CDR3 protein. The table has 280,000 or so distinct CDR3 sequences, under 14% seen once. The receptor was derived from a male patient under 10 years old who had a stem cell transplant for chronic granulomatous disease, so the T cells may come from the graft donor. The sequencing used peripheral blood, collected 180 days after TCRalphabeta/CD19-depleted stem cell transplant. The J gene is TRBJ2-7, the V gene TRBV29-1, with TRBD2 matching 8 bases. For the CDR3, the DNA is TGCAGCGGAGTAGTGGGACTAGGCGAGCAGTACTTC. Encoded protein: CSGVVGLGEQYF.